Given below is one T cell receptor beta chain in context. These data are taken from a study of blood T cell repertoires in COVID-19. Study in general: From the United States, Italy and Spain came samples of acute and convalescent COVID-19.

The repertoire was sequenced with immunoSEQ multiplex PCR; TCRdb's copy has only in-frame clones and lacks some. The table lists just over 350,000 clones, roughly 90% of them singletons. CDR1 is SQVTM and CDR2 is ANQGSEA in the germline V gene. J lost 0 bases, V lost 6 bases, and 11 bases had no gene match. This CDR3 is 16 amino acids long. Participants were aged about 18 to 100 years from about 25 US areas. Membership in each cohort depended on participant-reported clinical history. Cohort 3 donors counted as recovered after two negative PCRs, clearance, or resolved symptoms. The V gene is TRBV29-1, the J gene TRBJ2-1; 7 nucleotides align to TRBD1. Sample: PBMCs or T cells enriched from blood (not recorded which). This receptor was taken from a woman younger than 45 who had recovered from COVID-19. The CDR3 region is CSVKGTVKSSYNEQFF. In nucleotides, the CDR3 is TGCAGCGTGAAAGGGACAGTTAAGAGCTCCTACAATGAGCAGTTCTTC.